A selection of T cell receptor beta chains follows, all from one sample in a study of breast tumors, draining lymph nodes, adjacent tissues. MiXCR, applied by TCRdb to the multiplex PCR reads, yields one record per CDR3 protein. The table lists under 70,000 distinct CDR3 sequences, around 43% of them singletons. The sample comprised breast tumor tissue. Source of these receptors: a female donor with breast cancer. Some clones in this sample may be carry-over from other donors' samples. Both conserved end residues are part of each CDR3. A D gene is named only where the DNA matches it firmly.

18,TRBJ1-3,TRBV7-8,.,CASSLAPGAGGKGNTIYF
17,TRBJ2-1,TRBV27,TRBD2,CASRPGGLAGGPSEQFF
13,TRBJ1-1,TRBV20-1,TRBD1,CSARQTGYTEAFF
15,TRBJ2-2,TRBV6-5,TRBD1,CASSRQGVNTGELFF
15,TRBJ1-4,TRBV7-2,TRBD1,CASSSAGQPNEKLFF
15,TRBJ2-5,TRBV7-7,.,CASSLDRRSEETQYF
12,TRBJ1-5,TRBV2,.,CASSRGNQPQHF
13,TRBJ1-2,TRBV2,.,CASSPTGSYGYTF
18,TRBJ2-1,TRBV7-2,TRBD2,CASSLVTSGGSLYNEQFF
22,TRBJ1-6,TRBV4-1,.,CASSQYFCASSPDWAYNSPLHF
14,TRBJ1-3,TRBV4-1,.,CASSPRVVGDTIYF
15,TRBJ2-2,TRBV18,.,CASSPNPANTGELFF
14,TRBJ2-5,TRBV20-1,.,CSAGPGGSGETQYF
18,TRBJ2-3,TRBV6-6,TRBD2,CASSARESGGSAIDTQYF
13,TRBJ1-2,TRBV25-1,.,CARDLEGVYGYTF
14,TRBJ2-7,TRBV18,.,CASSPRQQFYEQYF
18,TRBJ1-4,TRBV7-9,.,CASSLYRGPGKANEKLFF
15,TRBJ1-2,TRBV7-8,.,CASSLGIGEAFGYPF
17,TRBJ1-6,TRBV6-5,.,CASSKSTGSLRNSPLHF
16,TRBJ2-7,TRBV25-1,.,CASSASPRAQTYEQYF
16,TRBJ1-5,TRBV7-9,.,CASGLAPGLSNQPQHF
12,TRBJ1-2,TRBV10-2,.,CATQGMDYGYTF
15,TRBJ2-1,TRBV2,TRBD2,CASSYSGIRTDTQFF
15,TRBJ2-5,TRBV5-8,TRBD1,CASSPEQGGSETQYF
13,TRBJ2-1,TRBV6-5,.,CASEKRGYNEQFF
13,TRBJ1-2,TRBV6-5,TRBD1,CASRPGQWDGYTF
16,TRBJ1-1,TRBV20-1,.,CSALHPPGPRATEAFF
19,TRBJ1-1,TRBV4-1,.,CASSRTYGPTVGTNTEAFF
14,TRBJ2-7,TRBV4-1,.,CAIRGSFHSYEQYF
15,TRBJ2-7,TRBV11-3,.,CASSDPWLVVYEQYF
16,TRBJ2-1,TRBV20-1,TRBD2,CSARSSSGRGLNEQFF
15,TRBJ2-3,TRBV9,.,CASSVGGTRYNEQYF
9,TRBJ1-2,TRBV29-1,.,CGLWYGYTF
15,TRBJ2-2,TRBV10-3,.,CAISERESGTGELFF
13,TRBJ1-4,TRBV7-9,TRBD1,CASKGTGGEKLFF
15,TRBJ1-1,TRBV20-1,TRBD1,CSARDLGTGNNEAFF
12,TRBJ2-2,TRBV28,.,CASSPLPGELFF
20,TRBJ2-7,TRBV25-1,.,CASSLYICSAITTGRYEQYF
14,TRBJ1-2,TRBV2,TRBD1,CASSQGQGARGYPF
13,TRBJ2-1,TRBV19,TRBD1,CASAGTGTNEQFF
15,TRBJ2-1,TRBV12-3/TRBV12-4,TRBD2,CASSQPGLAVNEQFF
13,TRBJ2-7,TRBV28,.,CASSRADSYEQYF
14,TRBJ2-5,TRBV7-3,.,CASSLGGSQETQYF
12,TRBJ2-1,TRBV30,.,CAWSWPDNEQFF
14,TRBJ2-7,TRBV5-4,TRBD2,CASSPAGGSYEQYF
15,TRBJ1-2,TRBV12-5,TRBD1,CASGLTYRGTSGYTF
15,TRBJ2-5,TRBV7-6,.,CASSLVGARGETQYF